This record looks at one TCR beta chain sequence and its context. Its recognized antigen is unknown. Base qualities are not provided; no much larger clone lies one nucleotide away. The source of the sample is a study of T cell repertoires in cytomegalovirus infection (dated by TCRdb to the late 2010s). Study-level background: Peptide stimulations targeted recently identified HLA-C-restricted CMV epitopes, whose presentation resists viral immunomodulation, together with well-studied HLA-B-restricted epitopes. Donor HLA type was relevant to the analysis, because carriage of CMV infection together with the matching HLA type was indicated by public TCR beta signatures. General study outcomes and caveats: The ex vivo response was dominated by HLA-C-restricted CMV-specific TCR beta clonotypes, which also provided the single most frequent clonotype in two of eight donors. Cumulative frequency of public TCR beta family members discriminated carriers of CMV infection plus the relevant HLA type in this cohort and an independent 352-donor cohort.

The treatment or condition label, read with the paper, signifies: in vitro stimulation with specific CMV peptide epitopes to enrich CMV-specific T cells. The instrument was an Illumina HiSeq 1500. TCRdb reprocessed the public reads (quality trimming at Q25 with fastp, clone calling with MiXCR) and kept in-frame beta chains. Records with the same CDR3 protein are collapsed into one entry carrying the most frequent genes and DNA. This sample holds some 310,000 distinct CDR3 sequences; 20% to 25% were observed only once. The top ten clones comprise about 14% of the sample. The material was cultured PBMCs, obtained from culture after CMV antigen stimulation. The TCR sequence derives from a human donor in good health (CMV status not recorded). Some clones in this sample may be carry-over from other donors' samples.

The DNA sequence is as follows: TGTGCCAGCAGCTTAGTAGGCCCCCCAGACTACGAGCAGTACTTC. Its product reads: CASSLVGPPDYEQYF. The V and J segments used are TRBV7-2 and TRBJ2-7, with the D gene not clear enough to name. The germline V gene gives CDR1 as SGHTA and CDR2 as FQGNSA. Reading from cysteine to phenylalanine, the CDR3 counts 15 amino acids. CDR3 DNA is the only sequence kept; it has 45 bases, read in frame from the first base. V lost 1 base and J lost 3 bases; the stretch between them is 13 bases long. This CDR3, with the reference TRBV7-2 and TRBJ2-7 proteins standing in past its ends, gives the full variable domain GAGVSQSPSNKVTEKGKDVELRCDPISGHTALYWYRQSLGQGLEFLIYFQGNSAPDKSGLPSDRFSAERTGGSVSTLTIQRTQQEDSAVYLCASSLVGPPDYEQYFGPGTRLTVT.